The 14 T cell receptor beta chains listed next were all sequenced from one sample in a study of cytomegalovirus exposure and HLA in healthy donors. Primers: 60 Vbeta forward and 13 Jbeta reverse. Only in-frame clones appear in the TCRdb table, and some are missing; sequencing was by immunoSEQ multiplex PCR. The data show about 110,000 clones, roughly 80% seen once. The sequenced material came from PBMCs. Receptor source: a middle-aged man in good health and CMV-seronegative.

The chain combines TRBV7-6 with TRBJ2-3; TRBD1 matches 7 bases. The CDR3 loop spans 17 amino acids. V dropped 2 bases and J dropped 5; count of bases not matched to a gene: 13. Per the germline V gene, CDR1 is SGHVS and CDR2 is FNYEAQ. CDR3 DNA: TGTGCCAGCAGCTTACCCCGCTGGGCAGGGGGTATAGATACGCAGTATTTT. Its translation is CASSLPRWAGGIDTQYF.

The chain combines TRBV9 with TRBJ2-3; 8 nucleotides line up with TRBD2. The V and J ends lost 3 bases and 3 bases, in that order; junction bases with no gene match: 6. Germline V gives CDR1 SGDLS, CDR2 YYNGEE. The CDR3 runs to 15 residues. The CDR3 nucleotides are TGTGCCAGCAGCGCGCCTCCGGGGGGGACAGATACGCAGTATTTT. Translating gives CASSAPPGGTDTQYF.

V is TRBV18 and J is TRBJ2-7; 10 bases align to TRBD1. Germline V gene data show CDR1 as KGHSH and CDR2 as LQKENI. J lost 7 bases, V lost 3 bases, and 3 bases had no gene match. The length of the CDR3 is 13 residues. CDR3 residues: CASSPGQGREQYF. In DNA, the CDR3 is TGTGCCAGCTCACCGGGACAGGGGAGGGAGCAGTACTTC.

Here the CDR3 DNA reads TGTGCCAGCAGCCAAGAAGTAATGCAGGGAGGCACCGGGGAGCTGTTTTTT. This sequence encodes CASSQEVMQGGTGELFF. The V gene is TRBV4-2, the J gene TRBJ2-2; perhaps TRBD2 as D (6 bases). CDR1 and CDR2 from the germline V gene are LGHNA and YNFKEQ. Trimming left V 0 bases short and J 4 bases short, with 15 bases between. This CDR3 comprises 17 residues.

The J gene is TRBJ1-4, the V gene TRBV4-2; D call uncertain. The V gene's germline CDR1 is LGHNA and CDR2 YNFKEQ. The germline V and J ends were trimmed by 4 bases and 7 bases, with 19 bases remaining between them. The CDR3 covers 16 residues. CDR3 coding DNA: TGTGCCAGCAGCCTCAAACCGGGATTAGCGGGTGAAAAACTGTTTTTT. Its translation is CASSLKPGLAGEKLFF.

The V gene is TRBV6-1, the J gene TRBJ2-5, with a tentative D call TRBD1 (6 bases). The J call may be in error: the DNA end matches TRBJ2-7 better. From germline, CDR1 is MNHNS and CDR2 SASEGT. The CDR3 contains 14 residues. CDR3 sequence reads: CASSEIGRGNEQYF. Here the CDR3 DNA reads TGTGCCAGCAGTGAAATCGGCAGGGGAAACGAGCAGTACTTC.

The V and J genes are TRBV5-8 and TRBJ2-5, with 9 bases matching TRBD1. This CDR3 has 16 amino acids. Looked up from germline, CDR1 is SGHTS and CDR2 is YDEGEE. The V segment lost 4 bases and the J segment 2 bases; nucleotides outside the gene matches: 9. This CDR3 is CASSTGTGWNQETQYF. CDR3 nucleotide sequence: TGTGCCAGCAGCACCGGGACAGGGTGGAATCAAGAGACCCAGTACTTC.

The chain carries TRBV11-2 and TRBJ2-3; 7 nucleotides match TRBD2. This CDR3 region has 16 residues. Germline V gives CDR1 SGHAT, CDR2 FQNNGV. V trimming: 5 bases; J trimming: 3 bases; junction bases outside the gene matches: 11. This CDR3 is CASSPKRGGSTDTQYF. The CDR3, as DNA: TGTGCCAGCAGCCCGAAACGCGGGGGATCTACAGATACGCAGTATTTT.

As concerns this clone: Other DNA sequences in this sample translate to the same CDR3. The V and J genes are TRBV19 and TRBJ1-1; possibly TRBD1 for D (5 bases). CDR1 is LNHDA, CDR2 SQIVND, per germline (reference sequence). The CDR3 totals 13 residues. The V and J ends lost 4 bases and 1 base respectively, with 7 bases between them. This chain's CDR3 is CASSTTGNTEAFF. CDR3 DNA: TGTGCCAGTAGTACCACAGGGAACACTGAAGCTTTCTTT. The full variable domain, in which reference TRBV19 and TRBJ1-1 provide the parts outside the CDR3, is DGGITQSPKYLFRKEGQNVTLSCEQNLNHDAMYWYRQDPGQGLRLIYYSQIVNDFQKGDIAEGYSVSREKKESFPLTVTSAQKNPTAFYLCASSTTGNTEAFFGQGTRLTVV.

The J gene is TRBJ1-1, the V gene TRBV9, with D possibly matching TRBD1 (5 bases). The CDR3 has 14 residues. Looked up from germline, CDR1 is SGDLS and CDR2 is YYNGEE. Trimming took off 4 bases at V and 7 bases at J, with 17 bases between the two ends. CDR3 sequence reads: CASSPLLGGGEAFF. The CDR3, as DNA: TGTGCCAGCAGCCCACTTTTGGGGGGGGGTGAAGCTTTCTTT.

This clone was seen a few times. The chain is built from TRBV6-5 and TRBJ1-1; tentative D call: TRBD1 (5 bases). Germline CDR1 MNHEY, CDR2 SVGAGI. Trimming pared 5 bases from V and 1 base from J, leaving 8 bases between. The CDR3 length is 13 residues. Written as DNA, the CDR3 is TGTGCCAGCAGTAGAAGGGGGAACACTGAAGCTTTCTTT. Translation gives CASSRRGNTEAFF.

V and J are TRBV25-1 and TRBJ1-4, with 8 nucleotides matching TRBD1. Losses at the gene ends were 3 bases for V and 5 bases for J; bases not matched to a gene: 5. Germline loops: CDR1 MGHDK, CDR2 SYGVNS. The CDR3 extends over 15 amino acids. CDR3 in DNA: TGTGCCAGCAGTGAGGACAGGGATAGGAATGAAAAACTGTTTTTT. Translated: CASSEDRDRNEKLFF.

CDR3 DNA: TGTGCCAGCAGGACTAGCACAGATACGCAGTATTTT. Translated: CASRTSTDTQYF. The rearrangement links TRBV6-5 to TRBJ2-3; D uncertain. V lost 6 bases and J lost 0, with 4 bases in between. Germline CDR1 MNHEY, CDR2 SVGAGI. This CDR3 region has 12 residues.

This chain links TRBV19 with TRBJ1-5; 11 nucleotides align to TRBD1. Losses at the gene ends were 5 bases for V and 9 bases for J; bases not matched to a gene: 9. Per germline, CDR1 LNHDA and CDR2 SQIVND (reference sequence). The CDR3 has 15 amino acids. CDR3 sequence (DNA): TGTGCCAGTAGTGCGGGGACAGGGGGGATTCGGCCCCAGCATTTT. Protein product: CASSAGTGGIRPQHF. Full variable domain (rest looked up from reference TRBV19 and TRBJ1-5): DGGITQSPKYLFRKEGQNVTLSCEQNLNHDAMYWYRQDPGQGLRLIYYSQIVNDFQKGDIAEGYSVSREKKESFPLTVTSAQKNPTAFYLCASSAGTGGIRPQHFGDGTRLSIL.